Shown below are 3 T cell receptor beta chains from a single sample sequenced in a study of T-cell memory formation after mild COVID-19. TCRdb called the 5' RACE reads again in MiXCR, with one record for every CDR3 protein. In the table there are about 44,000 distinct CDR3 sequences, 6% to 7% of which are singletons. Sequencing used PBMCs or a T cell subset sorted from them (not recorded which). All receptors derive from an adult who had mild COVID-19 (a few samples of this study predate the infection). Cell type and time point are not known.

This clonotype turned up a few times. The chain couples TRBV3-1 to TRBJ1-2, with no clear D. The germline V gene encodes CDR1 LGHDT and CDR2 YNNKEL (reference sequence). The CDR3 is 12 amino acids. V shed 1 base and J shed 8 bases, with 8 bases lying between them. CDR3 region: CASSQVLSGYTF. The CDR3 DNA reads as TGTGCCAGCAGCCAAGTACTGAGCGGCTACACCTTC.

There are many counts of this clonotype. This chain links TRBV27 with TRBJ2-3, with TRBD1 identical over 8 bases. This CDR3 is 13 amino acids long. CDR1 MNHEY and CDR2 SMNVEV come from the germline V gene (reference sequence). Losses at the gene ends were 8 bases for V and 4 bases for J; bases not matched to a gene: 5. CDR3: CASRQGMADTQYF. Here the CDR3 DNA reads TGTGCCAGCCGACAGGGGATGGCAGATACGCAGTATTTT.

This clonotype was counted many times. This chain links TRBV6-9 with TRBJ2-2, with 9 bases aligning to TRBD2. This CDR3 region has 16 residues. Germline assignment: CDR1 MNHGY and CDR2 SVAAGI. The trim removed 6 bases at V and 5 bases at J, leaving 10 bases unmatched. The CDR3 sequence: CASSPGAGGPTGELFF. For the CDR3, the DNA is TGTGCCAGCAGCCCGGGGGCGGGAGGGCCGACCGGGGAGCTGTTTTTT.